This TCR beta chain was sequenced in a study of blood T cell repertoires in COVID-19. The overall study: In each case, the material was cDNA or gDNA derived from T cells, B-cell-depleted T cells, or PBMCs.

In the original processing: It was from reference gene primer amplification that nucleated cell counts were estimated. The assay was immunoSEQ multiplex PCR, and TCRdb's table has in-frame clones only and misses some. V, J and clone size reflect that table, while D and trimming were determined from the DNA. Found here are about 140,000 clones, around 86% of them singletons; the top ten hold roughly 1.5%. The CDR3 covers 16 residues. This clonotype was obtained from a human donor in a cohort sampled during active COVID-19. Sequences were obtained from peripheral blood. This sequence joins TRBV21-1 and TRBJ2-3; the D call in the table, TRBD2, was not verified against the DNA. TRBV21-1 is termed a pseudogene. CDR3 residues: CASSKARKNSTDTQYF. CDR3 in DNA: TGTGCCAGCAGCAAAGCGCGGAAGAATAGCACAGATACGCAGTATTTT.